This T cell receptor (beta chain) stems from a study of blood T cells in healthy people across ages. This clonotype was recorded a few times. CDR1 and CDR2 from the germline V gene are ENHRY and SYGVKD. CDR3 length: 19 amino acids. Trimming stripped 4 bases from V and 1 base from J, with 23 bases between. Then a second PCR, running roughly 7 to 11 cycles, was carried out with a sample-barcoded 5' primer and a J-beta primer mix. TCRdb called the 5' RACE reads again in MiXCR, with one record for every CDR3 protein. The sample has 800,000 or so distinct CDR3 sequences; approximately 25% are singletons. Another study also made use of these data, one on T cells of mothers and their children. That paper notes: Both sample barcodes and 2-4 random nucleotides came from the M1S primer of the second PCR.

The specimen was blood. This chain joins TRBV10-3 and TRBJ1-5, with D unresolved. This TCR was sampled from a boy younger than 18 in good health. For the CDR3, the DNA is TGTGCCATCAGTGCAAAATGGGCAGGCCCTCTGGAAAGCAATCAGCCCCAGCATTTT. Its protein is CAISAKWAGPLESNQPQHF.